This TCR beta chain was captured in a study of cytomegalovirus exposure and HLA in healthy donors. Study outcomes and limitations: A few chains tied to CMV proved CMV antigen-specific in vitro. In a later analysis, several top co-occurrence clusters appeared linked to parvovirus B19, influenza, CMV and Epstein-Barr virus.

As regards this clone: Its target is unknown.

The CDR3 totals 15 residues. Trimming pared 3 bases from V and 3 bases from J, leaving 15 bases between. Germline V gives CDR1 SGHTA, CDR2 FQGNSA. Use of 60 Vbeta and 13 Jbeta primers characterized the PCR. Repertoires were generated with immunoSEQ multiplex PCR, while TCRdb's copy carries only in-frame clones and drops some. This sample yields about 160,000 clones, of which 80% are seen a single time; approximately 6.8% belongs to the top ten. The chain couples TRBV7-2 to TRBJ2-7, with D possibly being TRBD1 (5 bases). The receptor was derived from a male donor in good health and CMV-seropositive. The sequenced sample consisted of PBMCs. The CDR3 reads CASSFDPQVGYEQYF. CDR3 coding DNA: TGTGCCAGCAGCTTCGATCCACAGGTTGGCTACGAGCAGTACTTC.